This T cell receptor (beta chain) was recorded in a study of blood T cell repertoires in COVID-19. Study summary: The study drew acute and convalescent COVID-19 samples from the United States, Italy and Spain. In each case, the material was cDNA or gDNA derived from T cells, B-cell-depleted T cells, or PBMCs.

Per the original data handling: Estimation of nucleated cell counts was performed using reference gene primer amplification. The table came from immunoSEQ multiplex PCR; TCRdb's copy has only in-frame clones and leaves some out. The V and J calls and clone size are taken from that table; D and trimming were inferred from the DNA. The data hold about 98,000 clones, with 84% observed a single time. This TCR came from a man aged 40-55 years with active or convalescent COVID-19. Sequencing input: peripheral blood.

CDR3 amino acids: CASSENRMNTEAFF. The CDR3 nucleotides are TGTGCCAGCAGTGAAAACAGGATGAACACTGAAGCTTTCTTT. The rearrangement links TRBV25-1 to TRBJ1-1; TRBD1 is a possible D gene (5 bases). CDR1 and CDR2 (germline): MGHDK, SYGVNS. V lost 2 bases and J 0 bases, leaving 7 bases between the germline ends. CDR3 size: 14 residues.